The rows below give T cell receptor beta chains drawn from one sample of a study of shared clonotypes between healthy human individuals. The table came from immunoSEQ multiplex PCR; TCRdb's copy has only in-frame clones and leaves some out. The sample carries millions of clones, 80% to 95% recorded once. Sequencing used naive CD4+ T cells from PBMCs. The receptors were gathered from a man between 18 and 29 years old in good health. Some clones in this sample may be carry-over from other donors' samples. Each CDR3 is given with its conserved first and last residue. A D gene is named only where the DNA matches it firmly. Clone size appears in some rows only: once, few, many, or a class for an expanded clone.

TRBV6-6	NA	TRBJ2-1	NA	TGTGCCAGCAGTTTACTTATCGGGAGGGACAGGTATGAGCAGTTCTTC	CASSLLIGRDRYEQFF
TRBV5-4	NA	TRBJ2-2	TRBD2	TGTGCCAGCAGCTTGGTTCTAGCGGGAGTGCAAGCCGGGGAGCTGTTTTTT	CASSLVLAGVQAGELFF
TRBV7-2	NA	TRBJ2-1	TRBD2	TGTGCCAGCAGCTCGCTAGCGGGGAGCTACAATGAGCAGTTCTTC	CASSSLAGSYNEQFF
TRBV11-2	NA	TRBJ2-1	TRBD2	TGTGCCAGCAGCCCACCGGGACTAGCGAAACCATACAATGAGCAGTTCTTC	CASSPPGLAKPYNEQFF
TRBV28	NA	TRBJ2-7	NA	TGTGCCAGCAGTTTTCGACTCCCAAGGGGGTTTTACGAGCAGTACTTC	CASSFRLPRGFYEQYF
TRBV7-9	NA	TRBJ2-7	NA	TGTGCCAGCAGCTTAGTAAAGGACGAGCAGTACTTC	CASSLVKDEQYF
TRBV5-1	once	TRBJ2-1	TRBD2	TGCGCCAGCAGCTTTGGGCTAGCGGGATTCAATGAGCAGTTCTTC	CASSFGLAGFNEQFF
TRBV27	NA	TRBJ2-3	NA	TGTGCCAGCAGTTTAACGGGACCAGTGGGGAGGGATACGCAGTATTTT	CASSLTGPVGRDTQYF
TRBV13	NA	TRBJ1-2	NA	TGTGCCAGCAGCCAAACCACAGGGCGACATGGCTACACCTTC	CASSQTTGRHGYTF
TRBV5-1	NA	TRBJ2-1	TRBD1	TGCGCCAGCAGCGTTGACAGGGGCTCCTACAATGAGCAGTTCTTC	CASSVDRGSYNEQFF
TRBV19	NA	TRBJ2-2	NA	TGTGCCAGTAGTATTTCGGGAGACGGCACCGGGGAGCTGTTTTTT	CASSISGDGTGELFF
TRBV29-1	few	TRBJ1-1	NA	TGCAGCGTTGAGCCCCTAGTCCCGACTGAAGCTTTCTTT	CSVEPLVPTEAFF
TRBV19	NA	TRBJ2-3	NA	TGTGCCAGTAGTATTCAGGGTAGCACAGATACGCAGTATTTT	CASSIQGSTDTQYF
TRBV27	NA	TRBJ2-7	NA	TGTGCCAGCAGTTTAGGCAGGACCTACGAGCAGTACTTC	CASSLGRTYEQYF
TRBV28	NA	TRBJ1-3	TRBD1	TGTGCCAGCAGTGCCGAGACAGGGGTTGGTGGAAACACCATATATTTT	CASSAETGVGGNTIYF
TRBV11-2	NA	TRBJ2-7	TRBD2	TGTGCCAGCAGCTTAGACCCGGGGGGGGCCAAGCAGTACTTC	CASSLDPGGAKQYF
TRBV7-9	NA	TRBJ2-2	TRBD2	TGTGCCAGCAGCCCCGGACTAGCGGGAGTACTCGGGACCGGGGAGCTGTTTTTT	CASSPGLAGVLGTGELFF
TRBV2	few	TRBJ1-3	NA	TGTGCCAGCAGTGAAGGACGGAGCTCTGGAAACACCATATATTTT	CASSEGRSSGNTIYF
TRBV5-1	once	TRBJ1-1	NA	TGCGCCAGCAGCTTACAGGAGGGGGAAGCTTTCTTT	CASSLQEGEAFF
TRBV28	once	TRBJ2-7	NA	TGTGCCAGCAGGGCAGTACTAGTCCACGAGCAGTACTTC	CASRAVLVHEQYF
TRBV5-1	NA	TRBJ2-3	TRBD2	TGCGCCAGCAGCCCCGCGACTAGCGGGGGGGATACGCAGTATTTT	CASSPATSGGDTQYF
TRBV5-1	NA	TRBJ2-7	TRBD2	TGCGCCAGCAGCTTGGAGCTAGCGGGTGGTGAGCAGTACTTC	CASSLELAGGEQYF
TRBV19	NA	TRBJ2-1	NA	TGTGCCAGTAGTAAGAGGCACTCCTTATACAATGAGCAGTTCTTC	CASSKRHSLYNEQFF
TRBV10-3	NA	TRBJ2-7	NA	TGTGCCATCAGTGAGGATCGTTACGAGCAGTACTTC	CAISEDRYEQYF
TRBV27	NA	TRBJ2-3	TRBD2	TGTGCCAGCAGTTTGGGTTTAACTAGCGGGAGCACAGATACGCAGTATTTT	CASSLGLTSGSTDTQYF
TRBV5-1	NA	TRBJ2-6	NA	TGCGCCAGCAGCCCGGGGACTGCGGGGGCCAACGTCCTGACTTTC	CASSPGTAGANVLTF